This T cell receptor (beta chain) derives from a study of blood T cells in healthy people across ages. Study observations and caveats: What prevented conclusive comparison of naive and antigen-experienced cells was that PBMCs were unsorted. It was not known whether donors were CMV positive (a possible confounder of expanded clonotype changes).

The germline V and J ends were trimmed by 7 bases and 0 bases, with 12 bases remaining between them. The CDR3 runs to 15 residues. In germline, CDR1 is MDHEN, CDR2 SYDVKM. Sample-barcoded 5' priming and a J-beta primer mix drove a second PCR of about 6 to 12 cycles. TCRdb reanalysed the 5' RACE reads using MiXCR and keeps one entry per CDR3 protein. The table shows approximately 490,000 distinct CDR3 sequences, with less than 25% occurring only once. Comment on this clonotype: Antigen unknown.

This sample was shared with a second study, whose subject was T cells of mothers and their children. That work adds: At about 1.6 ug per 15 ul, all of the extracted RNA went into cDNA synthesis. M1S, a second-PCR primer, added sample barcodes and 2-4 random nucleotides.

The J gene is TRBJ2-2, the V gene TRBV28; TRBD1 or TRBD2 may be the D gene (5 bases each). This TCR came from a boy between 10 and 17 years old in good health. Sample: blood. The DNA for the CDR3 is TGTGCCAGCACTTGGGGGACGACGAACACCGGGGAGCTGTTTTTT. Amino acids: CASTWGTTNTGELFF.